This TCR beta chain was recovered during a study of CD8+CD57+ T cells in acquired aplastic anemia (dated by TCRdb to between 2018 and 2020). Study-level background: A mean of around 3 ug of DNA, ranging from about 0.19 to 30 ug, was extracted from sorted CD4+ and CD8+ cells. CD8+CD57+ expansion was defined as a frequency above the mean frequency observed in healthy subjects. Results the study describes overall, beyond this receptor: Between patients and healthy controls, no significant difference in CD8+ Simpson's diversity was found (P=0.060). Twenty-nine CD8+ CDR3 sequences were shared between patients and controls but appeared highly expressed in patients and within their immunodominant clones.

Remarks on this clonotype: It has no known antigen specificity. No base quality information exists; no much larger clone differs at one position.

Patients chosen for sequencing had shown expansion of CD8+CD57+ cells by flow cytometry. All patients had severe acquired aplastic anemia diagnosed by International Study of Aplastic Anemia and Agranulocytosis and Camitta criteria. Patients had received no therapy at the time of blood sampling. TCR repertoires of sorted CD4+ and CD8+ blood T cells from severe aplastic anemia patients and healthy subjects were deep-sequenced in the study. Patients were enrolled under clinicaltrials.gov protocols 00001620, 01623167, 00001397, 00071045, 00081523 and 00961064 in the USA. Ficoll-Paque density gradient centrifugation was used to isolate peripheral blood mononuclear cells. Before DNA was extracted, CD4+ and CD8+ T cells were sorted using either FACS or magnetic beads. Genomic DNA served as template for TCR beta VDJ combination and CDR3 sequence profiling. An Illumina HiSeq 2000 was used for TCR repertoire sequencing. In the original analysis: Repertoires were assessed using TRBV/TRBJ rearrangement plots, CDR3 size and DJ length profiles, and Simpson's diversity index. Whichever DNA sequence was most abundant in the deep sequencing data was defined as the immunodominant clone. CDR3 amino acid sequences were checked for sharing across subjects and were also compared against the VDJdb database and published repertoires. The public reads were reanalyzed by TCRdb: fastp trimming at Q25, MiXCR alignment, in-frame beta chains only. One record per CDR3 amino acid sequence lists the most common genes and DNA. The V and J calls reflect TCRdb's pipeline rather than the authors' work. The sample table lists 180,000 or so distinct CDR3 sequences, roughly 63% of them with a count of one. Under 45% of the sample belongs to the ten largest clones.

The CDR3 runs 14 residues from the cysteine to the phenylalanine. Left in the record is the CDR3 DNA by itself, 42 bases read in frame from the first base. CDR1 LGHDT and CDR2 YNNKEL were looked up in the germline V gene (reference sequence). V is shortened by 1 base, J by 4 bases, and the region joining them spans 10 bases. This TCR was recovered from a human donor with aplastic anemia. The sequence is built from TRBV3-1 and TRBJ1-2, with the D segment identity uncertain. The sequenced material came from sorted CD4+, CD8+, or CD8+CD57+ T cells (not recorded which) from PBMCs. The DNA sequence follows: TGTGCCAGCAGCCAAGGTGGAGTTGTCTATGGCTACACCTTC. It translates to CASSQGGVVYGYTF.